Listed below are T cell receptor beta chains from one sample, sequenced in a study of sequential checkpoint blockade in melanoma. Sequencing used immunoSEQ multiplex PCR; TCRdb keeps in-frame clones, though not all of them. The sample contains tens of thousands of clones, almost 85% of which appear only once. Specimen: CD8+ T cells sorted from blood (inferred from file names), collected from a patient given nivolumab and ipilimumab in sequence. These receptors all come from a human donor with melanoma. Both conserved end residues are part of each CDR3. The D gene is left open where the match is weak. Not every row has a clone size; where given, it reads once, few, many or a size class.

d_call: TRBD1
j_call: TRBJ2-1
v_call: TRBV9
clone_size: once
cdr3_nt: TGTGCCAGCAGCCCGAGCCCTGGACAGGGGGCCAATGAGCAGTTCTTC
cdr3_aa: CASSPSPGQGANEQFF

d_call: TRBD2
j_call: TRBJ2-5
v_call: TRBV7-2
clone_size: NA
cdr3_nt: TGTGCCAGCAGCTTCGAACTAGCGGGGGGGGAGACCCAGTACTTC
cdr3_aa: CASSFELAGGETQYF

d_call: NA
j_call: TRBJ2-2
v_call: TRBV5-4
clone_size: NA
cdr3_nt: TGTGCCAGCAGCTTGTTCCCCCTCACCGGGGAGCTGTTTTTT
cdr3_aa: CASSLFPLTGELFF

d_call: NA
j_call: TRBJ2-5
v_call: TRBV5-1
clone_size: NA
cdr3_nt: TGCGCCAGCAGCTTGGGTTACGGGACTGTGAGCATGGAGACCCAGTACTTC
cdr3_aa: CASSLGYGTVSMETQYF

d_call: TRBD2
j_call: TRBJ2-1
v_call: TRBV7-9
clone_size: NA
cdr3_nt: TGTGCCATCATAGCGGGAGGGTCTGGGGGGGAGCAGTTCTTC
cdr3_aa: CAIIAGGSGGEQFF

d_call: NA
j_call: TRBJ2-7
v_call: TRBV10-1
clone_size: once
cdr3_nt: TGCGCCAGCAGTGAGACCAGGGTCTCCTCCTACGAGCAGTACTTC
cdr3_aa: CASSETRVSSYEQYF

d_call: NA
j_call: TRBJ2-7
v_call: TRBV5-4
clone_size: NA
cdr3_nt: TGTGCCAGCAGCTCTCCGGGATACGAGCAGTACTTC
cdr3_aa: CASSSPGYEQYF

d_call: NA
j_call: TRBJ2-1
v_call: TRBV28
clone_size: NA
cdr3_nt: TGTGCCAGCAGTTTATCGGTCCTGAGCTCCTACAATGAGCAGTTCTTC
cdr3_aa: CASSLSVLSSYNEQFF

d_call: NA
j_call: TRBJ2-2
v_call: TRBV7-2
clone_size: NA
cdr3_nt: TGTGCCAGCAGCGCCCAGGACACCGGGGAGCTGTTTTTT
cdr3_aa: CASSAQDTGELFF

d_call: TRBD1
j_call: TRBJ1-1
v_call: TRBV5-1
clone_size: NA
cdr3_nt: TGCGCCAGCAGCTCACCAACAGGGGGCTCGGCCACTGAAGCTTTCTTT
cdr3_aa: CASSSPTGGSATEAFF

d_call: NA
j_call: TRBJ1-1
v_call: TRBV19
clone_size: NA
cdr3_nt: TGTGCCAGTAGCCGCCCGGGGATGAACACTGAAGCTTTCTTT
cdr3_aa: CASSRPGMNTEAFF

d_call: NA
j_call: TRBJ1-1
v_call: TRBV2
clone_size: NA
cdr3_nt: TGTGCCAGCACCAACACATTGAACACTGAAGCTTTCTTT
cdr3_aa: CASTNTLNTEAFF

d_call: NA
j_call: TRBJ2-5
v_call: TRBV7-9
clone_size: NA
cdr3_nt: TGTGCCAGCAGCTCAGTTCGGGAGCCCCAAGAGACCCAGTACTTC
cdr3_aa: CASSSVREPQETQYF

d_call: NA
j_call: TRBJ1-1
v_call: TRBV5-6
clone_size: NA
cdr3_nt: TGTGCCAGCCGACGACACCCGAACACTGAAGCTTTCTTT
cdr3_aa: CASRRHPNTEAFF

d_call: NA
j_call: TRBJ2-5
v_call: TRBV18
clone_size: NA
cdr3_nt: TGTGCCAGCTCACCGGAGTCGAGCAGCGGGGAGACCCAGTACTTC
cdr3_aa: CASSPESSSGETQYF

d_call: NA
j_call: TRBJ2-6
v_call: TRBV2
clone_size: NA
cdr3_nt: TGTGCCAGCAGTAGAGGCCGTTACCGATTACAAAGTCGGGCCAACGTCCTGACTTTC
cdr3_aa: CASSRGRYRLQSRANVLTF

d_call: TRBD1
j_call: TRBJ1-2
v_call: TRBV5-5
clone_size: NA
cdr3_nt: TGTGCCAGCAGCCTGCCGGGACAGGGTGATGGCTACACCTTC
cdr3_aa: CASSLPGQGDGYTF

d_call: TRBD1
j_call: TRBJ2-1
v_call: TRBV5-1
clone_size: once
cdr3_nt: TGCGCCAGCAGCTTGTCGCAGGGGGCGCGGAATGAGCAGTTCTTC
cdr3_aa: CASSLSQGARNEQFF

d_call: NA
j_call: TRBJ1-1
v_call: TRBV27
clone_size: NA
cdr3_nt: TGTGCCAGCAGTTTTCTTGGGGGCCGTGCTTTCTTT
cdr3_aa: CASSFLGGRAFF

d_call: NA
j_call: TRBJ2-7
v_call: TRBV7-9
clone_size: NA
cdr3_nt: TGTGCCAGCAGCCTCACCGGGTCCAGCTACGAGCAGTACTTC
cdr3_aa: CASSLTGSSYEQYF

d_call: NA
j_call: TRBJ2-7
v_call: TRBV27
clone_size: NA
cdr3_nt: TGTGCCAGCAGTTTTCAGGGGGGCCACGAGCAGTACTTC
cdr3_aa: CASSFQGGHEQYF

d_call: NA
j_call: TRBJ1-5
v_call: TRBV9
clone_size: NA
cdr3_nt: TGTGCCAGCAGCCCAGGGGCGGGGCCCCAGCATTTT
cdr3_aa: CASSPGAGPQHF

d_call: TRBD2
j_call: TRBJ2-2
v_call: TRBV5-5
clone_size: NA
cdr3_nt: TGTGCCAGCAGTTCCGGGACTACGACCGGGGAGCTGTTTTTT
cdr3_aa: CASSSGTTTGELFF

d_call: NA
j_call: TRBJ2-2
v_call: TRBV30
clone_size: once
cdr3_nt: TGTGCCTGGAGTGTTGGGCCGATCACGTTTTTT
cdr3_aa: CAWSVGPITFF

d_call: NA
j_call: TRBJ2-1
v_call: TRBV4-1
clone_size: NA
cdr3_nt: TGCGCCAGCAGCCAAGAGCTAGCCGGTGAGCAGTTCTTC
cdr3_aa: CASSQELAGEQFF

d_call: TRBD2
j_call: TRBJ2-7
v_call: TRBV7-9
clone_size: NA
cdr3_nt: TGTGCCAGCAGCTCGGGACTAGCGGGAGTGTACGAGCAGTACTTC
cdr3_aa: CASSSGLAGVYEQYF

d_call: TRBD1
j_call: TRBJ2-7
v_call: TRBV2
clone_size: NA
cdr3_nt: TGTGCCAGCAGTGAAACGGGACAGCTAGGTGATTACTACGAGCAGTACTTC
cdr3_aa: CASSETGQLGDYYEQYF

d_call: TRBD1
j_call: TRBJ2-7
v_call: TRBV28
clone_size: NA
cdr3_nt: TGTGCCAGCAGTCCGACCTCCGGGACAGGGTCGAGGAGCTCCTACGAGCAGTACTTC
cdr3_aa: CASSPTSGTGSRSSYEQYF

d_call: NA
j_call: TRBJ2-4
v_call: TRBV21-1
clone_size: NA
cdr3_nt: TGTGCCAGCAGCAAAGGTAGCGGGAGCTATCATGCAGACATTCAGTACTTC
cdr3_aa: CASSKGSGSYHADIQYF

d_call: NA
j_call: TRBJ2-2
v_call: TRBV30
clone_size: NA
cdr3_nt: TGTGCCTGGAATCCGGAGTCGGGGACTAACACCGGGGAGCTGTTTTTT
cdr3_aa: CAWNPESGTNTGELFF

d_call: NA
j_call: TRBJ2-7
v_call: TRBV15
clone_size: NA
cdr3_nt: TGTGCCACCAGCCCCGACAGCTACGAGCAGTACTTC
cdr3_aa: CATSPDSYEQYF

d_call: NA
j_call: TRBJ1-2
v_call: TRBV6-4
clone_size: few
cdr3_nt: TGTGCCAGCAGTGACTCCACAGACTACACCTTC
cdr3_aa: CASSDSTDYTF

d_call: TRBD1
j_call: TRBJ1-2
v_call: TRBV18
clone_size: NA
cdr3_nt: TGTGCCAGCTCACCGGGACAGGGAACTAACTATGGCTACACCTTC
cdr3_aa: CASSPGQGTNYGYTF

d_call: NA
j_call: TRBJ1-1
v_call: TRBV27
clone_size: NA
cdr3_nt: TGTGCCAGCAGTCAGGGCGGGGGGACTGAAGCTTTCTTT
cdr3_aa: CASSQGGGTEAFF

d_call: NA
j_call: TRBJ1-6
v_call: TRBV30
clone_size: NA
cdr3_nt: TGTGCCTGGACGGCGCAGGGAAATTCACCCCCCCACTTT
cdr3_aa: CAWTAQGNSPPHF

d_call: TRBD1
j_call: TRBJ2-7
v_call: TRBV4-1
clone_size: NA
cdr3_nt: TGCGCCAGCAGCCAAGAACAGGGGGGTCCCTACGAGCAGTACTTC
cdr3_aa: CASSQEQGGPYEQYF

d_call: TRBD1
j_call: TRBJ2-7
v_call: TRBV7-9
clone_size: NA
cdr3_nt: TGTGCCAGCAGCTTGGCCGGGACAGGGGTACGGGAGCACGAGCAGTACTTC
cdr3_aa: CASSLAGTGVREHEQYF

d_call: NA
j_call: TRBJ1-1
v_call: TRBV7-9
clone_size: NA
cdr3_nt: TGTGCCAGCAGTCTAGCGGGGGTAGGGACTGAAGCTTTCTTT
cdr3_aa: CASSLAGVGTEAFF

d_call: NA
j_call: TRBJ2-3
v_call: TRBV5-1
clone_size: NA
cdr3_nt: TGCGCCAGCAGCTTGGGTGTCTGGAGTTCAACAGATACGCAGTATTTT
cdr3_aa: CASSLGVWSSTDTQYF

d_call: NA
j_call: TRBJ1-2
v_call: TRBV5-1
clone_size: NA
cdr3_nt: TGCGCCAGCAGCTTGGCAGGGGTCTGGCTAACTAACTATGGCTACACCTTC
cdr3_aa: CASSLAGVWLTNYGYTF

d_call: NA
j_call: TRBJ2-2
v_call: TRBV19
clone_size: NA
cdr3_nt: TGTGCCAGTAGTCCCAGTGGGGAGCTGTTTTTT
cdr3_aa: CASSPSGELFF

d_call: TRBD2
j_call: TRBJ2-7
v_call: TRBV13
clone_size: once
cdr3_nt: TGTGCCAGCAGCCAGGGACTAGCGGGACTCGACGAGCAGTACTTC
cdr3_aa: CASSQGLAGLDEQYF

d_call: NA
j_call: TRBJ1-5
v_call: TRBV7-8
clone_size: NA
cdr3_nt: TGTGCCAGCAGCTTAGGACCTTTTCGGGGCAATCAGCCCCAGCATTTT
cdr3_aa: CASSLGPFRGNQPQHF

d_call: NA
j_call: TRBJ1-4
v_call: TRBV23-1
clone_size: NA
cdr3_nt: TGCGCCGCCAAAGCCACTAGGGTTGAAAAACTGTTTTTT
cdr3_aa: CAAKATRVEKLFF

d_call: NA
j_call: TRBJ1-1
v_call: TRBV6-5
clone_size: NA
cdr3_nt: TGTGCCAGCAGTTATTATAGTACGGAGGCTGAAGCTTTCTTT
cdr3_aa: CASSYYSTEAEAFF

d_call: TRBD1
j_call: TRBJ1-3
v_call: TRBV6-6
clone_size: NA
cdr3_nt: TGTGCCAGCAGTTACCTAACAGGGGGCGGAAACACCATATATTTT
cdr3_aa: CASSYLTGGGNTIYF

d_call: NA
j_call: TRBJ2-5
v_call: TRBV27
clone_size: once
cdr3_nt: TGTGCCAGCAGTTTTGGCAGCCAAGAGACCCAGTACTTC
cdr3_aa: CASSFGSQETQYF

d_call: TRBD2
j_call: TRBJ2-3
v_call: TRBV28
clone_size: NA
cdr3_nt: TGTGCCAGCAGCCATGGACTAGCGGGAGTTCTAGATACGCAGTATTTT
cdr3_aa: CASSHGLAGVLDTQYF

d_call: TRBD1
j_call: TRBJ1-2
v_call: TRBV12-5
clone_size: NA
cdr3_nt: TGTGCTAGTGGTTTGCCGGCCTCGTCGGGACAGTCTAACTATGGCTACACCTTC
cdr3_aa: CASGLPASSGQSNYGYTF

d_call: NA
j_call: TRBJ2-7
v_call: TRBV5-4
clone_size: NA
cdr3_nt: TGTGCCAGCAGCTTGGCTGTCAGGCCCTACGAGCAGTACTTC
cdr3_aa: CASSLAVRPYEQYF

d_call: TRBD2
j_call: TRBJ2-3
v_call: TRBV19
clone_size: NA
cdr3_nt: TGTGCCAGTAGTTTGACTAGCGGGTCCACAGATACGCAGTATTTT
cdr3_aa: CASSLTSGSTDTQYF

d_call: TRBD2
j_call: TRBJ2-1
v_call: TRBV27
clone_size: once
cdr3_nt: TGTGCCAGCAGTTTCTCTCGGGGGGGTCTTAATGAGCAGTTCTTC
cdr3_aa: CASSFSRGGLNEQFF

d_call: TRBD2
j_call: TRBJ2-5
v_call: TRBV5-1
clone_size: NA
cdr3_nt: TGCGCCAGCAGCTATGGACTAGCGGGGGACTTGATGGAGACCCAGTACTTC
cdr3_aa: CASSYGLAGDLMETQYF

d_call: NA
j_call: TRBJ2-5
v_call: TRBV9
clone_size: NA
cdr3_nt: TGTGCCAGCAGCGTAGGGGGAGGACTCCAAGAGACCCAGTACTTC
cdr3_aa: CASSVGGGLQETQYF

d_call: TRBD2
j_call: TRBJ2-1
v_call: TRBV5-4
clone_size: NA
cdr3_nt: TGTGCCAGCAGCTGGGGACTAGCGGAATACAATGAGCAGTTCTTC
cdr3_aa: CASSWGLAEYNEQFF

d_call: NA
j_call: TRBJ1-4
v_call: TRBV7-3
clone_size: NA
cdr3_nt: TGTGCCAGTACGGCAGGGATTGCAACTAATGAAAAACTGTTTTTT
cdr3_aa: CASTAGIATNEKLFF

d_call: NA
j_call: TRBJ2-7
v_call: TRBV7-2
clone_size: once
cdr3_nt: TGTGCCAGCAGCTTACCGACGGACGGGAAAAGCTCCTACGAGCAGTACTTC
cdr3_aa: CASSLPTDGKSSYEQYF

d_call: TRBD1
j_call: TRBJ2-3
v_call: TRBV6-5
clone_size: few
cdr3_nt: TGTGCCAGCAGTTACGGACAGGGCCACACAGATACGCAGTATTTT
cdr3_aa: CASSYGQGHTDTQYF

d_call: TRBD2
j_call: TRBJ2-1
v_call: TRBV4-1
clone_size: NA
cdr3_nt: TGCGCCAGCAGTCCGGGACTAGTCTCCTACAATGAGCAGTTCTTC
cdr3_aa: CASSPGLVSYNEQFF